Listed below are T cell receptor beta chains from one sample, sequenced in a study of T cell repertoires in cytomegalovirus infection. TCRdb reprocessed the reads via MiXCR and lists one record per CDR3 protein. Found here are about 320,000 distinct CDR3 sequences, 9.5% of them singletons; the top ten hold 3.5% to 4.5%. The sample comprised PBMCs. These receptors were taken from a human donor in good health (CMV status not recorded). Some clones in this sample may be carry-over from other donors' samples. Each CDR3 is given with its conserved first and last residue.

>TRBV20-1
CSARDPLRPGTGGSNEQFF
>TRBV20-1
CSANLAGSSYEQYF
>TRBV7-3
CASRRDREGDTQYF
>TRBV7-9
CASSSQTGSITYEQYF
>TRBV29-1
CSVPKRSNEQFF
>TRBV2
CASSQPGQGMQKSRNTIYF
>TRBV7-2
CASSKDTGELFF
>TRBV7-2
CASSSPTSGYTDTQYF
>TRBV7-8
CASTQEAETQYF
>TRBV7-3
CASSLTGVPPYPEQYF
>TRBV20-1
CSARDPRAGVTDTQYF
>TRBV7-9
CASSLGTAGSWEETQYF
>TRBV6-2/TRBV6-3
CASSGLAENTDTQYF
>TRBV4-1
CASSQAMTDEKLFF
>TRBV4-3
CASSQDLLAGAANTGELFF
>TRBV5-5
CASSFQAEDTQYF